This T cell receptor beta chain derives from a study of blood T cell repertoires in COVID-19. Using immunoSEQ multiplex PCR, the repertoire was profiled, and TCRdb retains in-frame clones only, with some absent. The sample consists of just over 90,000 clones, roughly 85% of them appearing once. The CDR3 is 15 residues long. Germline-derived CDR1 and CDR2 are MGHDK and SYGVNS. V shed 3 bases, J shed 6 bases, and the junction held 6 bases outside the gene matches. The chain has TRBV25-1 and TRBJ2-7; TRBD2 matches 12 bases. The source material was peripheral blood. The sequence was collected from a human donor in a cohort sampled during active COVID-19. The DNA of the CDR3 is TGTGCCAGCAGTGACCGCGGACTAGCGGGATCCGAGCAGTACTTC. This gives the protein CASSDRGLAGSEQYF.